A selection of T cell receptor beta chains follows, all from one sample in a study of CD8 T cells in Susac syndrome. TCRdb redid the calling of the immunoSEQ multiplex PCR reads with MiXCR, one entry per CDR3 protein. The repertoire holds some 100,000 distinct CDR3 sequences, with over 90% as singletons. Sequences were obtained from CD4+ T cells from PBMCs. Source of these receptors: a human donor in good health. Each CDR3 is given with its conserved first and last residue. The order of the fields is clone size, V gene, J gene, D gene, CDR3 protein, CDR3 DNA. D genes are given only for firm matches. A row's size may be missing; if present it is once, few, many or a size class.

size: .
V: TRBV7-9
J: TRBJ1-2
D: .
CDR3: CASSSSQAPNYGYTF
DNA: TGTGCCAGCAGCTCCAGCCAAGCCCCCAACTATGGCTACACCTTC

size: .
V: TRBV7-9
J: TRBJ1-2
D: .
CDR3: CASSSPGTEFNYGYTF
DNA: TGTGCCAGCAGCTCCCCCGGGACCGAGTTTAACTATGGCTACACCTTC

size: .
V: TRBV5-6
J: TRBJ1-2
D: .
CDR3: CASSLEVGAALTHYGYTF
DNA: TGTGCCAGCAGCTTGGAGGTCGGGGCCGCCTTGACCCACTATGGCTACACCTTC

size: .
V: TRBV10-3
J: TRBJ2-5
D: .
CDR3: CAIGPEETQYF
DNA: TGTGCCATCGGACCTGAAGAGACCCAGTACTTC

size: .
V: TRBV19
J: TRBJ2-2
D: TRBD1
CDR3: CASSPIPGTDMNTGELFF
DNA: TGTGCCAGTAGTCCAATCCCCGGGACAGATATGAACACCGGGGAGCTGTTTTTT

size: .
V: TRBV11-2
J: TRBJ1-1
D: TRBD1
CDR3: CASSSDPGGMGTEAFF
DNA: TGTGCCAGCAGCTCAGATCCAGGGGGAATGGGCACTGAAGCTTTCTTT

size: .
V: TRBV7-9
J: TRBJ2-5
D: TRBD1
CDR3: CASRLSGQGVETQYF
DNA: TGTGCCAGCAGACTGTCGGGACAGGGGGTAGAGACCCAGTACTTC

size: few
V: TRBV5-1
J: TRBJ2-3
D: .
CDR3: CASSLGGVVGTDTQYF
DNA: TGCGCCAGCAGCTTGGGAGGAGTGGTTGGGACAGATACGCAGTATTTT

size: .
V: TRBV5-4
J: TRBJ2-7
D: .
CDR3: CASGTDRVTREQYF
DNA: TGTGCCAGCGGGACCGACAGAGTAACTCGGGAGCAGTACTTC

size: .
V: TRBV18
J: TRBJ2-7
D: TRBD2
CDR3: CASSPNPSGHYEQYF
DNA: TGTGCCAGCTCACCAAACCCTAGCGGGCACTACGAGCAGTACTTC

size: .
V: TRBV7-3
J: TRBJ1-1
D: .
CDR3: CASSARGQNTEAFF
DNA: TGTGCCAGCAGCGCCCGGGGACAGAACACTGAAGCTTTCTTT

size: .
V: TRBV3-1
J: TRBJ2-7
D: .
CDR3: CASSQFSFSYEQYF
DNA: TGTGCCAGCAGCCAATTTAGCTTCTCCTACGAGCAGTACTTC

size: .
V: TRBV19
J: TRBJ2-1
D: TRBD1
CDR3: CASSDRVGTGVSYNEQFF
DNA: TGTGCCAGTAGTGACCGTGTAGGGACAGGGGTCTCCTACAATGAGCAGTTCTTC

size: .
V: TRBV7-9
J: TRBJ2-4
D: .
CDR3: CASSLSGAVKNIQYF
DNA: TGTGCCAGCAGCTTATCAGGGGCGGTAAAAAACATTCAGTACTTC

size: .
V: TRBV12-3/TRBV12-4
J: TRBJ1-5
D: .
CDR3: CASSFQGSNQPQHF
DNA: TGTGCCAGCAGTTTCCAGGGGAGCAATCAGCCCCAGCATTTT

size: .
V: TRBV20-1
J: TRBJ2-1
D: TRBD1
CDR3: CSASPRQGAVRYNEQFF
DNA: TGCAGTGCTAGCCCCAGACAGGGGGCGGTTAGGTACAATGAGCAGTTCTTC

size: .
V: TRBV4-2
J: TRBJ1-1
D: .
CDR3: CASSQDVPGNTEAFF
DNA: TGTGCCAGCAGCCAAGATGTACCCGGGAACACTGAAGCTTTCTTT

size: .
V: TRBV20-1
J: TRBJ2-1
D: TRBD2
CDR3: CSGGGGHYEQFF
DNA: TGCAGTGGGGGGGGAGGGCATTATGAGCAGTTCTTC

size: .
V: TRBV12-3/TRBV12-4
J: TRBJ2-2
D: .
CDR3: CASSFSGAGRTGELFF
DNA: TGTGCCAGCAGTTTCTCCGGGGCGGGACGGACCGGGGAGCTGTTTTTT

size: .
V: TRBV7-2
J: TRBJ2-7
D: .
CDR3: CASSRDAGVDEQYF
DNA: TGTGCCAGCAGCCGGGACGCGGGTGTCGACGAGCAGTACTTC

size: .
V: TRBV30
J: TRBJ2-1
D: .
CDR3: CAWTSASPYNEQFF
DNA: TGTGCCTGGACTAGCGCGAGCCCCTACAATGAGCAGTTCTTC

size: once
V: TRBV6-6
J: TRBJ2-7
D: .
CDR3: CASSYSHPTVGNEQYF
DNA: TGTGCCAGCAGTTACTCCCATCCGACTGTAGGCAACGAGCAGTACTTC

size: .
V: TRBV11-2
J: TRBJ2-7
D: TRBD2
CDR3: CASSPFGLAGNYEQYF
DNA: TGTGCCAGCAGCCCCTTTGGACTAGCGGGAAACTACGAGCAGTACTTC

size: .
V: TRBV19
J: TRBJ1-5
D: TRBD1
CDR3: CASRDRADQPQHF
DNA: TGTGCCAGTAGAGACAGGGCGGATCAGCCCCAGCATTTT

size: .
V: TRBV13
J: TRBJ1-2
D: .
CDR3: CASSIRDPYGYTF
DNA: TGTGCCAGCAGCATCCGAGATCCTTATGGCTACACCTTC

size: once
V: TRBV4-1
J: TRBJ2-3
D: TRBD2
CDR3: CASSRSTGVGTSGSNTDATDTQYF
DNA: TGCGCCAGCAGCCGGTCTACAGGGGTCGGGACTAGCGGGAGTAACACGGATGCCACAGATACGCAGTATTTT

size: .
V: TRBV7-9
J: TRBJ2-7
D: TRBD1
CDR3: CASSLGTGLSYEQYF
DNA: TGTGCCAGCAGCTTAGGGACAGGGCTCTCCTACGAGCAGTACTTC

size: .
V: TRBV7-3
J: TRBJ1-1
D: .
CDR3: CASSLGAANTEAFF
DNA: TGTGCCAGCAGCCTCGGGGCAGCGAACACTGAAGCTTTCTTT

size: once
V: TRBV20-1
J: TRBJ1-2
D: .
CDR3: CNFDKAPNYGYTF
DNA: TGCAATTTTGACAAGGCCCCTAACTATGGCTACACCTTC

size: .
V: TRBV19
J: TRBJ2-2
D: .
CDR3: CASSPVFNRDNGELFF
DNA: TGTGCCAGTAGCCCGGTATTCAATAGGGATAACGGGGAGCTGTTTTTT

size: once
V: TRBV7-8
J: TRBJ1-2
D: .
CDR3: CASSLSRGVGLGYTF
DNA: TGTGCCAGCAGCCTTAGTAGAGGCGTGGGGTTAGGCTACACCTTC

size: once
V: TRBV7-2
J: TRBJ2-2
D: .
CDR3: CASSLAEGGQLLTGELFF
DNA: TGTGCCAGCAGCTTAGCCGAGGGGGGACAGTTACTCACCGGGGAGCTGTTTTTT

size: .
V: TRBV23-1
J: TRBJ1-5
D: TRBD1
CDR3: CASLSLSGGPNQPQHF
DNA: TGCGCCAGCCTTTCTCTTTCAGGGGGCCCCAATCAGCCCCAGCATTTT

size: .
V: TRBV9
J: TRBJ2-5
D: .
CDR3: CASSVAGGVETQYF
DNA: TGTGCCAGCAGCGTAGCCGGGGGCGTGGAGACCCAGTACTTC

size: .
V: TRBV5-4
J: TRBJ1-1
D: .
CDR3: CASSLVGGRPEAFF
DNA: TGTGCCAGCAGCTTGGTTGGGGGGCGCCCTGAAGCTTTCTTT

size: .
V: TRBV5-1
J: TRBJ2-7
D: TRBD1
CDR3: CASSPTGGFYEQYF
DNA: TGCGCCAGCAGCCCGACAGGGGGATTCTACGAGCAGTACTTC

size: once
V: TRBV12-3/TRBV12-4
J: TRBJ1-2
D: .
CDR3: CASSPPGLNGYTF
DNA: TGTGCCAGCAGTCCCCCGGGACTAAATGGCTACACCTTC

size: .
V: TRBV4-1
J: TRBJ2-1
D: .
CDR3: CASSQLQGTEQFF
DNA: TGCGCCAGCAGCCAACTTCAGGGCACTGAGCAGTTCTTC

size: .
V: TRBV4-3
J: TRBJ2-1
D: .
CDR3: CASSQEEGARRNEQFF
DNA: TGCGCCAGCAGCCAAGAGGAGGGGGCGAGGAGGAATGAGCAGTTCTTC

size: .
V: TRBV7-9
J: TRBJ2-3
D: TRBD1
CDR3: CASSTGQGSGWPDTQYF
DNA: TGTGCCAGCAGCACCGGACAGGGTTCGGGTTGGCCAGATACGCAGTATTTT

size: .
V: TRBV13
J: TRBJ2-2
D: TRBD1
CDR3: CASSPRRGLPPTGELFF
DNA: TGTGCCAGCAGCCCTCGCAGGGGGCTTCCCCCGACCGGGGAGCTGTTTTTT